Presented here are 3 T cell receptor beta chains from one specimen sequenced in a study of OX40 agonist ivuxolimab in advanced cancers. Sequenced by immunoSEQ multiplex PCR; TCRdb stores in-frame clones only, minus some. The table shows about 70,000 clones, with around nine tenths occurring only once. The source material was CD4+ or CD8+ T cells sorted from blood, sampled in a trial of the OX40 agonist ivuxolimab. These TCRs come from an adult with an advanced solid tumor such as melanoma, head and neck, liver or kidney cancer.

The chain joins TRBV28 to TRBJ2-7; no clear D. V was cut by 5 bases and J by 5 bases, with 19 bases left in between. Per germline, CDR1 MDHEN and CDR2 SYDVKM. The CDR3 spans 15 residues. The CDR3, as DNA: TGTGCCAGCAGTCCCCAGAGTACCCGAAGGGACGAGCAGTACTTC. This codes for CASSPQSTRRDEQYF.

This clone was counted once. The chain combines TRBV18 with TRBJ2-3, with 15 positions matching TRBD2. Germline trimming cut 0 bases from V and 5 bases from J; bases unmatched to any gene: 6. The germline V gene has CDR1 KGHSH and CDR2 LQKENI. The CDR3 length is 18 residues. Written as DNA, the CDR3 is TGTGCCAGCTCACCACCCGGACTAGCGGGAGGGCCGAGAGATACGCAGTATTTT. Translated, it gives CASSPPGLAGGPRDTQYF.

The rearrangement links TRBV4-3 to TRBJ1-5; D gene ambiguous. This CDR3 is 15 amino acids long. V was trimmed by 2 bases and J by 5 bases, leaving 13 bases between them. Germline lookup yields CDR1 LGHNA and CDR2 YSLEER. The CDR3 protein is CASSQPHEYDQPQHF. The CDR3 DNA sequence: TGCGCCAGCAGCCAACCACACGAATACGATCAGCCCCAGCATTTT.